This T cell receptor beta chain was captured in a study of blood T cells in healthy people across ages. Study-level points and caveats: When set beside aged donors, long-lived donors presented more naive CD4+ cells and higher diversity.

The V and J ends lost 2 bases and 8 bases respectively, with 16 bases between them. The V gene's germline CDR1 is SGHRS and CDR2 YFSETQ. CDR3 length: 14 amino acids. PCR was performed a second time for 7 to 11 cycles using a sample-barcoded 5' primer and a J-beta primer mix. TCRdb passed the 5' RACE reads through MiXCR, listing each CDR3 protein once. The sample records fewer than 950,000 distinct CDR3 sequences, roughly 35% being singletons. This clonotype was seen only a few times. As yet, its antigen is unknown. This TCR came from a man between 18 and 35 years old in good health. The V and J genes are TRBV5-1 and TRBJ1-2, with D possibly being TRBD1 (6 bases). The sequenced material came from blood. CDR3: CASSFLNRDGGYTF. CDR3 in DNA: TGCGCCAGCAGCTTCCTAAACAGGGACGGGGGCTACACCTTC.